This TCR beta chain was captured by sequencing in a study of siplizumab effects on memory and regulatory T cells. The study, taken as a whole, reports: The diversity of naive T cells seemed greater than that of memory cells, and their alloresponse contribution seemed major.

Only in-frame clones appear in the TCRdb table, and some are missing; sequencing was by immunoSEQ multiplex PCR. The data contain about 69,000 clones, 75% to 90% of them singletons. With 5 bases removed from V and 3 bases from J, the gap between germline ends came to 10 bases. The germline V gene has CDR1 GTSNPN and CDR2 SVGIG (reference sequence). CDR3 length equals 12 residues. This clone has just one count. The antigen is undetermined. Specimen: Tregs sorted from blood. The chain carries TRBV30 and TRBJ1-1, with D perhaps TRBD1 (5 bases). The TCR was taken from a human donor in good health. CDR3 nucleotide sequence: TGTGCCTGGTACAGGTTTGACACTGAAGCTTTCTTT. It codes for CAWYRFDTEAFF.